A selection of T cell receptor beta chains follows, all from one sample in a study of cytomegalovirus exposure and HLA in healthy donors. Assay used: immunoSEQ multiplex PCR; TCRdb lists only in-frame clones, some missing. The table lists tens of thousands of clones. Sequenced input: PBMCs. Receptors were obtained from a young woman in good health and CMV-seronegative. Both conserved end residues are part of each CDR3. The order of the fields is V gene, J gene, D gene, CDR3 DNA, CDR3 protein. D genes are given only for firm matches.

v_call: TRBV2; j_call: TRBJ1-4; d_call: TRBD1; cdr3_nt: TGTGCCAGCAGTGCGGGACAGGGGAATGAAAAACTGTTTTTT; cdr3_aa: CASSAGQGNEKLFF
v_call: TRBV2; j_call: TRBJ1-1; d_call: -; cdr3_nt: TGTGCCAGCAGGGACAGAGTCCTTGGAACTGAAGCTTTCTTT; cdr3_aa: CASRDRVLGTEAFF
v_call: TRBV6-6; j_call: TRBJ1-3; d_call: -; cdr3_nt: TGTGCCAGCACTAACTCTGGAAACACCATATATTTT; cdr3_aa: CASTNSGNTIYF
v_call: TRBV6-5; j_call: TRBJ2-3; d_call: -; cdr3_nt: TGTGCCAGCAGTCCCGGGATTCTCGCGGCAGATACGCAGTATTTT; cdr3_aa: CASSPGILAADTQYF
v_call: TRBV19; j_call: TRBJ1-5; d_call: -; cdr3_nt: TGTGCCAGTAGTGTCCTTATGGTAGTTGGCAATCAGCCCCAGCATTTT; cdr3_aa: CASSVLMVVGNQPQHF
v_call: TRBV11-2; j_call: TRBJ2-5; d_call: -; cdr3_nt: TGTGCCAGCAGCCTCGAAGAGACCCAGTACTTC; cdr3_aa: CASSLEETQYF
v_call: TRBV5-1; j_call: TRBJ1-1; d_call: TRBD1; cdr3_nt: TGCGCCAGCAGCTCTAGACCGGGACAGGGGGTCGGGAACACTGAAGCTTTCTTT; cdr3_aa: CASSSRPGQGVGNTEAFF
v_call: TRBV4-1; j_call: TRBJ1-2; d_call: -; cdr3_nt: TGCGCCAGCAGCCAAGATACCGGAACAGGCAACTATGGCTACACCTTC; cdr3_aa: CASSQDTGTGNYGYTF
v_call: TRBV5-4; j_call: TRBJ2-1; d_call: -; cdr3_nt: TGTGCCAGCAGCTTGGGGGGACAATCCCGCGATGAGCAGTTCTTC; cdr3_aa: CASSLGGQSRDEQFF
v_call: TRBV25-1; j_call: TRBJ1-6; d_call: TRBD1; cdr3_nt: TGTGCCAGCAGTGAAGCCGGGACAGGGGTTGATAATTCACCCCTCCACTTT; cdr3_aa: CASSEAGTGVDNSPLHF